The 14 T cell receptor beta chains listed next were all sequenced from one sample in a study of OX40 agonist ivuxolimab in advanced cancers. Produced via immunoSEQ multiplex PCR; TCRdb's table is partial and in-frame only. The table lists 95,000 to 100,000 clones, just under 85% of them singletons. The input for sequencing was CD4+ or CD8+ T cells sorted from blood, taken in a trial of the OX40 agonist ivuxolimab. The receptor source for this set is an adult with an advanced solid tumor such as melanoma, head and neck, liver or kidney cancer.

V and J are TRBV5-1 and TRBJ1-2, with D perhaps TRBD1 (5 bases). V gave up 5 bases and J gave up 6 bases, with 17 bases separating them. Germline CDR1 is SGHRS and CDR2 is YFSETQ. The CDR3 is 14 residues long. The CDR3 DNA sequence: TGCGCCAGCAGTAGTTCAGGGCAGGTCGATGGCTACACCTTC. Encoded protein: CASSSSGQVDGYTF.

The V call is TRBV5-6, the J call TRBJ1-2; 9 nucleotides line up with TRBD1. V lost 4 bases and J lost 6; bases outside the gene matches: 13. Germline CDR1 and CDR2: SGHDT and YYEEEE. The CDR3 has 16 amino acids. CDR3 coding DNA: TGTGCCAGCAGCCTAGGGACAGGGCGGCGGAAGAATGGCTACACCTTC. Its protein is CASSLGTGRRKNGYTF.

The chain carries TRBV21-1 and TRBJ1-5. TRBV21-1 is tagged as a pseudogene. This CDR3 comprises 17 residues. CDR3 bases: TGTGCCAGCAGCAAAAAAGGAAGTTTTTATAGCAATCAGCCCCAGCATTTT. Translation gives CASSKKGSFYSNQPQHF.

The chain uses TRBV5-4 and TRBJ1-2; the D gene is possibly TRBD1 (5 bases). This CDR3 contains 15 residues. Trimming removed 0 bases at V and 7 bases at J, with 16 bases between. Germline loops: CDR1 SGHNT, CDR2 YYREEE (reference sequence). The CDR3 is CASSLADSLRSGYTF. CDR3 bases: TGTGCCAGCAGCTTGGCAGACAGCCTAAGGTCTGGCTACACCTTC.

The J gene is TRBJ1-4, the V gene TRBV2, with no clear D. Germline V gives CDR1 SNHLY, CDR2 FYNNEI. Trimming shortened V by 7 bases and J by 3 bases, and 6 bases separated the two germline ends. The CDR3 spans 12 residues. The chain's CDR3 is CASKWANEKLFF. CDR3 DNA: TGTGCCAGCAAGTGGGCTAATGAAAAACTGTTTTTT.

The V call is TRBV18, the J call TRBJ1-3, with D possibly TRBD1 on 6 matching bases. From germline, CDR1 is KGHSH and CDR2 LQKENI. CDR3 length: 16 amino acids. V was pared by 2 bases and J by 0 bases, with 11 bases between. CDR3 in DNA: TGTGCCAGCTCACCAAAGACAGGCCTCTCTGGAAACACCATATATTTT. It is translated as CASSPKTGLSGNTIYF. Combining the CDR3 with reference TRBV18 and TRBJ1-3 gives the whole variable domain NAGVMQNPRHLVRRRGQEARLRCSPMKGHSHVYWYRQLPEEGLKFMVYLQKENIIDESGMPKERFSAEFPKEGPSILRIQQVVRGDSAAYFCASSPKTGLSGNTIYFGEGSWLTVV.

The chain links TRBV7-3 to TRBJ2-1; D possibly uses TRBD1 or TRBD2 (6 bases each). Germline V gives CDR1 SGHTA, CDR2 FQGTGA. Between the trimmed V and J ends, which lost 2 bases and 8 bases, there was a span of 16 bases. This CDR3 is 15 amino acids long. The CDR3 DNA reads TGTGCCAGCAGCTTAGGACTAACGGGGGCGGATGAGCAGTTCTTC. As protein: CASSLGLTGADEQFF.

The chain joins TRBV29-1 to TRBJ2-7; D uncertain. Germline-derived CDR1 and CDR2 are SQVTM and ANQGSEA. Trimming pared 0 bases from V and 0 bases from J, leaving 9 bases between. The CDR3 has 14 residues. The CDR3 DNA follows: TGCAGCGTTGAAGATACGGGCCCCTCCTACGAGCAGTACTTC. Its protein is CSVEDTGPSYEQYF.

This chain uses TRBV6-5 with TRBJ1-3; unclear D gene. The germline V gene encodes CDR1 MNHEY and CDR2 SVGAGI. V was pared by 2 bases and J by 0 bases, with 11 bases between. The CDR3 covers 16 residues. In DNA, the CDR3 is TGTGCCAGCAGTTACCTCGGAGTTTCCTCTGGAAACACCATATATTTT. Translated, it gives CASSYLGVSSGNTIYF.

This clone has more than one count but fewer than ten. The genes are TRBV14 and TRBJ2-5; 8 bases fit TRBD1. This CDR3 has 14 amino acids. With V trimmed by 5 bases and J by 0 bases, 2 bases remained unmatched. Germline CDR1 SGHDN, CDR2 FVKESK. CDR3 coding DNA: TGTGCCAGCAGCAGGGACAGGAACCAAGAGACCCAGTACTTC. It translates to CASSRDRNQETQYF.

The chain combines TRBV30 with TRBJ1-4, with D maybe TRBD1 (5 bases). Germline CDR1 and CDR2: GTSNPN and SVGIG (reference sequence). Trimming took off 3 bases at V and 12 bases at J, with 11 bases between the two ends. The length of the CDR3 is 11 residues. DNA for the CDR3: TGTGCCTGGAGGAATGGGGGGGAACTGTTTTTT. Protein: CAWRNGGELFF.

The chain recombines TRBV28 with TRBJ2-7; D unclear. The CDR3 consists of 12 residues. The ends were cut back, 5 bases at V and 0 bases at J, with 5 bases in the middle. CDR1 and CDR2 (germline): MDHEN, SYDVKM. The CDR3 region is CASSLPSYEQYF. CDR3 DNA sequence: TGTGCCAGCAGTCTACCCTCCTACGAGCAGTACTTC.

The chain joins TRBV30 to TRBJ2-2; 8 nucleotides match TRBD2. The ends lost 8 bases at V and 6 bases at J; junction bases unmatched: 11. Germline CDR1 GTSNPN, CDR2 SVGIG (reference sequence). The CDR3 covers 14 residues. The CDR3 protein is CAGGSSGVSGELFF. For the CDR3, the DNA is TGTGCCGGCGGAAGTAGCGGGGTCTCCGGGGAGCTGTTTTTT.

The V call is TRBV7-6, the J call TRBJ1-3, with D unresolved. The CDR3 runs 11 residues. Germline V gene sequence: CDR1 SGHVS, CDR2 FNYEAQ. V was shortened by 1 base and J by 8 bases, with 3 bases between the two germline ends. The CDR3 spells CASSLGDTIYF. The CDR3 nucleotides are TGTGCCAGCAGCTTAGGTGACACCATATATTTT.